This T cell receptor beta chain originates from a study of T cell repertoires in ileal Crohn's disease. Remarks on this clone: Its matching antigen is unknown.

The CDR3 covers 16 residues. J was trimmed by 4 bases and V by 5 bases; bases with no gene match: 10. Germline CDR1 and CDR2: SGHAT and FQNNGV. Notes on the study in general: Mucosal expansions were suggested to be mainly CD8 T cells.

Approximately 550 nanograms of biopsy DNA per sample underwent TCRB immunosequencing. Method: immunoSEQ multiplex PCR; TCRdb's copy keeps in-frame clones and lacks some. This sample yields about 17,000 clones, of which approximately 87% are seen a single time; about a tenth belongs to the top ten. The TCR sequence derives from an adult with Crohn's disease. The sequenced sample was ileal tissue. The V gene is TRBV11-2, the J gene TRBJ1-2; 10 bases match TRBD1. CDR3 DNA sequence: TGTGCCAGCAGCCCGATCCTGGGACAGGGGATCTATGGCTACACCTTC. It yields the protein CASSPILGQGIYGYTF.